This T cell receptor (beta chain) originates from a study of regulatory T cells in long-lasting Graves disease. Study-level points and caveats: Fewer public clonotypes were shared by new patients (around 990) than by persistent patients (roughly 2,500). Gene preferences differed: TRBV28, TRBJ1-2, TRBJ2-5 in persistent cases.

According to the study, TCR beta libraries were built with iRepertoire HTBI primers and CDR3-region Arm-PCR. TCRdb reprocessed the multiplex PCR reads via MiXCR and lists one record per CDR3 protein. The sample gives 550,000 to 650,000 distinct CDR3 sequences, 15% to 20% of which show up once; about 11% is in the top ten. Details on this clonotype: Its antigen is not identified. Germline and junction disagree at one end, which may indicate a read error.

Time point denoted: newly diagnosed GD, antithyroid drugs for less than 3 months. Preparation of the TCR library used RNA extracted from PBMCs. Patients all came to the study from an endocrinology department in Xi'an, China. The authors drew 8.5 to 9 milliliters of peripheral blood into EDTA tubes. CDR3 length: 16 amino acids. The germline V gene has CDR1 SGHAT and CDR2 FQNNGV. The sample was also reused in another study, on T cells in Graves' hyperthyroidism and ophthalmopathy.

The input for sequencing was peripheral blood mononuclear cells (PBMCs), taken at new diagnosis, from a patient treated with antithyroid drugs. The chain links TRBV11-2 to TRBJ2-7; D is perhaps TRBD1 (5 bases). This TCR was sampled from a man aged 18 to 35 with Graves disease. The DNA for the CDR3 is TGCGCCAGCAGCCAACCCGACAGCACTCACTCCTACGAGCAGTACTTC. This gives the protein CASSQPDSTHSYEQYF.